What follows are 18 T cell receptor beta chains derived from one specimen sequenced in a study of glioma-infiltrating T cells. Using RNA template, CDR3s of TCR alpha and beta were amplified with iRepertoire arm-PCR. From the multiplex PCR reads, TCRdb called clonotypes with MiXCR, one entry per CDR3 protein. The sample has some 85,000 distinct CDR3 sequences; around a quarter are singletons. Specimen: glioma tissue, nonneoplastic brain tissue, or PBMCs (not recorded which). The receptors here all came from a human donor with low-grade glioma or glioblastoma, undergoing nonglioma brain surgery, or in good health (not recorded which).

The CDR3 sequence is CASSFIGGDEQYF. The CDR3 coding sequence is TGTGCCAGCAGTTTTATTGGGGGAGATGAGCAGTACTTC. The chain uses TRBV12-3 or TRBV12-4 and TRBJ2-7; tentatively, D is TRBD1 or TRBD2 (5 bases each). This CDR3 contains 13 residues. V was cut by 3 bases and J by 7 bases, with 13 bases left in between.

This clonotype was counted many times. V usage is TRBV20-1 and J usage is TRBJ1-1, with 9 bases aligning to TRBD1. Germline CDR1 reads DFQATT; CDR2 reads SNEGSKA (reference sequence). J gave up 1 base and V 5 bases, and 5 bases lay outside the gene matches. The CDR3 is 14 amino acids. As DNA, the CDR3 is TGCAGTGCTCTACAGGGGGCCAGGAACACTGAAGCTTTCTTT. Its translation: CSALQGARNTEAFF.

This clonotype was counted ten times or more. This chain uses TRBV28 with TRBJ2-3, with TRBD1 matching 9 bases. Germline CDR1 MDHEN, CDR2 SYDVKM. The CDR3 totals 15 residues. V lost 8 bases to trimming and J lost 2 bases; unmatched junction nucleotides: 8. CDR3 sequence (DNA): TGTGCCAGCGGGGACAGGGTGAGGTTCACAGATACGCAGTATTTT. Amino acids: CASGDRVRFTDTQYF.

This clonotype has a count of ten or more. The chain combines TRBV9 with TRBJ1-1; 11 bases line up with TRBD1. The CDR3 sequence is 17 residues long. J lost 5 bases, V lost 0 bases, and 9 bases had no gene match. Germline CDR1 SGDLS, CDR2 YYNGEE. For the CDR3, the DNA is TGTGCCAGCAGCGTAGTGAGGACAGGGGGCGTATGGACTGAAGCTTTCTTT. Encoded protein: CASSVVRTGGVWTEAFF.

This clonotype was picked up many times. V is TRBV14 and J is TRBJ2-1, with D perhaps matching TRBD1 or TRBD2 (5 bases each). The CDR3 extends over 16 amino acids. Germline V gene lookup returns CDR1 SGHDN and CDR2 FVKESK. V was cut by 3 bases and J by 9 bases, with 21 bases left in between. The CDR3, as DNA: TGTGCCAGCAGCCAGCTCCAGGGTTTCGGACTCGGTGAGCAGTTCTTC. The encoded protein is CASSQLQGFGLGEQFF. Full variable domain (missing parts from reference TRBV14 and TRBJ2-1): EAGVTQFPSHSVIEKGQTVTLRCDPISGHDNLYWYRRVMGKEIKFLLHFVKESKQDESGMPNNRFLAERTGGTYSTLKVQPAELEDSGVYFCASSQLQGFGLGEQFFGPGTRLTVL.

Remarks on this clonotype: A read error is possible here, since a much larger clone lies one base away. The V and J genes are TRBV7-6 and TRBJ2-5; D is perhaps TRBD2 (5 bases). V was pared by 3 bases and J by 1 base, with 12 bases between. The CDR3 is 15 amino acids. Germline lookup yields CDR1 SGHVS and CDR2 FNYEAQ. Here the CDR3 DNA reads TGTGCCAGCAGCTTTAGCGAGCCGACCCAAGAGACCCAGTACTTC. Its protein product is CASSFSEPTQETQYF.

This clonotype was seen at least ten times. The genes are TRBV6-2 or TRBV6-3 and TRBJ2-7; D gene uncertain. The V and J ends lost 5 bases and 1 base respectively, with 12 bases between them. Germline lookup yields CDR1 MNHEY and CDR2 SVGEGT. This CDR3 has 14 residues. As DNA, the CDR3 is TGTGCCAGCAGTGATACGGTTGCGTCCTACGAGCAGTACTTC. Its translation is CASSDTVASYEQYF.

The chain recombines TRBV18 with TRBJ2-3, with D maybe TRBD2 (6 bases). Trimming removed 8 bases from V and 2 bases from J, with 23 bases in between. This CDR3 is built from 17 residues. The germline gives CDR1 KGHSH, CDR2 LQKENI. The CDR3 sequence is CASSQDDGLRVTDTQYF. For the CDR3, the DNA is TGTGCCAGCAGCCAAGACGACGGACTAAGGGTCACAGATACGCAGTATTTT.

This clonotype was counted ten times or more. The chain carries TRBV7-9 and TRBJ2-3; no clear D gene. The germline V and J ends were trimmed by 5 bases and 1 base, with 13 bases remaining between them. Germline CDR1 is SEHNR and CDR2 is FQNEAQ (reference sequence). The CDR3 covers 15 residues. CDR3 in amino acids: CASSPRLSGTDTQYF. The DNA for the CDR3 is TGTGCCAGCAGCCCGAGGCTATCGGGCACAGATACGCAGTATTTT.

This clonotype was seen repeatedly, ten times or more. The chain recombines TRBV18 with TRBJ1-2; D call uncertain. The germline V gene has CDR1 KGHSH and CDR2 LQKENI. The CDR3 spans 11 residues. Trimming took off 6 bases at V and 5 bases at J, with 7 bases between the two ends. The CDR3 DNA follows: TGTGCCAGCTCGGACCGTTATGGCTACACCTTC. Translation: CASSDRYGYTF.

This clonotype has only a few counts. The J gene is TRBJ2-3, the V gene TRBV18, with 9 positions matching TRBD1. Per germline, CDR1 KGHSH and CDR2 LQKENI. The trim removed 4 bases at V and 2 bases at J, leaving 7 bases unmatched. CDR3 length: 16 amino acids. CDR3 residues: CASSLGTGQITDTQYF. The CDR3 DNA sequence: TGTGCCAGCTCACTTGGGACAGGGCAAATCACAGATACGCAGTATTTT.

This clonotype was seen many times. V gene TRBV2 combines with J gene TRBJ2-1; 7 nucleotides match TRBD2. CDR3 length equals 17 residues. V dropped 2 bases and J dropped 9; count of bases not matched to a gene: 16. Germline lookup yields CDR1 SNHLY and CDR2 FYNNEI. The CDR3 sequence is CASSERGTGGGRIEQFF. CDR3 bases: TGTGCCAGCAGTGAAAGGGGAACGGGAGGAGGTAGAATTGAGCAGTTCTTC. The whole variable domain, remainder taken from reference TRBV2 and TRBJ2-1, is EPEVTQTPSHQVTQMGQEVILRCVPISNHLYFYWYRQILGQKVEFLVSFYNNEISEKSEIFDDQFSVERPDGSNFTLKIRSTKLEDSAMYFCASSERGTGGGRIEQFFGPGTRLTVL.

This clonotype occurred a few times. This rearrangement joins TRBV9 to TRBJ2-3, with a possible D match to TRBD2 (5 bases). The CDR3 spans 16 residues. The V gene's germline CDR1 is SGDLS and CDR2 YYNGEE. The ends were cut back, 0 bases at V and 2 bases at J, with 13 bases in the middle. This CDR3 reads CASSVESGEITDTQYF. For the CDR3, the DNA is TGTGCCAGCAGCGTAGAATCCGGGGAAATCACAGATACGCAGTATTTT.

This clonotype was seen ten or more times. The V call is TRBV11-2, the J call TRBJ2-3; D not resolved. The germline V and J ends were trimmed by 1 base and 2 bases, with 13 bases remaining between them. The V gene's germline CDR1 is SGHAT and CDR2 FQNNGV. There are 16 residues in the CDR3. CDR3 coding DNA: TGTGCCAGCAGCTTAGGTCCGGGCCCCATCACAGATACGCAGTATTTT. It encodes CASSLGPGPITDTQYF.

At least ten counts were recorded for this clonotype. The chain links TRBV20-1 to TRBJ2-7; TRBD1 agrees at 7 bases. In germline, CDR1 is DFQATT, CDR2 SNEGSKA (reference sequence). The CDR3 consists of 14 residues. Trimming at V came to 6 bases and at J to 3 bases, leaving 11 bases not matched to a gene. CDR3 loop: CSAQDRAGIYEQYF. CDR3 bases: TGCAGTGCCCAAGACAGGGCAGGTATCTACGAGCAGTACTTC.

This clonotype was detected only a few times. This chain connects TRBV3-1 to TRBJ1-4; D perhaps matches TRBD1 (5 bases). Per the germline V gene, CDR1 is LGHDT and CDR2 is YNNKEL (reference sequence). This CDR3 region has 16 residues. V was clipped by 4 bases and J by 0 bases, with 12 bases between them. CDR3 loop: CASSREGTATNEKLFF. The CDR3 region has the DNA TGTGCCAGCAGCCGGGAGGGGACGGCAACTAATGAAAAACTGTTTTTT.

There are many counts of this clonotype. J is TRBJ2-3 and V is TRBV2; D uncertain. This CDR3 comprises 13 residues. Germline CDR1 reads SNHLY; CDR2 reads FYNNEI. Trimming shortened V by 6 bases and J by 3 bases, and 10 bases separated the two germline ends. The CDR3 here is CASSPRTTDTQYF. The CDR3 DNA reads TGTGCCAGCAGCCCGCGTACTACAGATACGCAGTATTTT.

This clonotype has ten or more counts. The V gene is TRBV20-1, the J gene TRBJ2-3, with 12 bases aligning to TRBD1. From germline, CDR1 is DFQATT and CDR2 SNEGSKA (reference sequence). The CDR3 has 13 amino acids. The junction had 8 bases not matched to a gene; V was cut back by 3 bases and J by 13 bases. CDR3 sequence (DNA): TGCAGTGCTAGGGACGCCGGGACAGGGGGCAAGTATTTT. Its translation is CSARDAGTGGKYF.